These 17 T cell receptor beta chains share one sample of origin, sequenced in a study of blood T cell repertoires in COVID-19. The protocol was immunoSEQ multiplex PCR, while the TCRdb copy is restricted to in-frame clones and leaves out a portion. The sample carries around 46,000 clones, 75% to 90% recorded once. Specimen: peripheral blood. These receptors were taken from a human donor in a cohort sampled during active COVID-19. The donor label of this sample is uncertain.

This clone was observed a single time. J is TRBJ2-5 and V is TRBV7-9; TRBD2 matches 11 bases. This CDR3 has 15 amino acids. Germline V lookup: CDR1 SEHNR, CDR2 FQNEAQ (reference sequence). Trimming took 5 bases from V and 3 from J; bases not matched to a gene: 5. CDR3 bases: TGTGCCAGCAGCGCGAGTAGCGGGGGGGAAGAGACCCAGTACTTC. It codes for CASSASSGGEETQYF.

The chain uses TRBV5-6 and TRBJ2-7; 13 nucleotides line up with TRBD2. The CDR3 is 14 amino acids. CDR1 and CDR2 (germline): SGHDT, YYEEEE. V was pared by 4 bases and J by 2 bases, with 0 bases of the junction left unmatched. CDR3 region: CASSTSGGAYEQYF. The CDR3 nucleotides are TGTGCCAGCAGCACTAGCGGGGGGGCCTACGAGCAGTACTTC. The full variable domain, rest sourced from reference TRBV5-6 and TRBJ2-7, is DAGVTQSPTHLIKTRGQQVTLRCSPKSGHDTVSWYQQALGQGPQFIFQYYEEEERQRGNFPDRFSGHQFPNYSSELNVNALLLGDSALYLCASSTSGGAYEQYFGPGTRLTVT.

This chain uses TRBV28 with TRBJ1-5, with TRBD1 as a possible D gene (5 bases). The ends were cut back, 11 bases at V and 5 bases at J, with 13 bases in the middle. The CDR3 has 12 residues. Germline V gene data show CDR1 as MDHEN and CDR2 as SYDVKM. CDR3 sequence: CAGGVGDQPQHF. In nucleotides, the CDR3 is TGTGCCGGGGGGGTCGGGGATCAGCCCCAGCATTTT.

This sequence joins TRBV6-2 or TRBV6-3 and TRBJ2-3, with D unclear. The CDR3 runs to 15 residues. Germline V gene data show CDR1 as MNHEY and CDR2 as SVGEGT. V gave up 3 bases and J gave up 3 bases, with 13 bases separating them. CDR3 coding DNA: TGTGCCAGCAGTTATCACAACAAACCGACAGATACGCAGTATTTT. Its translation: CASSYHNKPTDTQYF.

This clone appeared once. V and J are TRBV3-1 (or the pseudogene TRBV3-2) and TRBJ1-2; 8 nucleotides match TRBD1. This CDR3 comprises 15 residues. After removal of 3 bases from V and 2 bases from J, the junction contained 5 bases not matched to a gene. Germline V gene sequence: CDR1 LGHDT, CDR2 YNNKEL (reference sequence). In DNA, the CDR3 is TGTGCCAGCAGCCATGCAAGGACAGGGAACTATGGCTACACCTTC. As protein: CASSHARTGNYGYTF.

V is TRBV9 and J is TRBJ2-5; possibly TRBD2 for D (5 bases). Trimming took off 4 bases at V and 5 bases at J, with 18 bases between the two ends. This CDR3 is built from 15 residues. Germline CDR1 and CDR2: SGDLS and YYNGEE. CDR3 sequence: CASSPPSGTKETQYF. The CDR3 bases are TGTGCCAGCAGCCCCCCGAGCGGTACGAAGGAGACCCAGTACTTC.

The chain joins TRBV29-1 to TRBJ2-1; perhaps TRBD1 as D (5 bases). Trimming cost V 6 bases and J 1 base, with 16 bases left between them. Germline CDR1 is SQVTM and CDR2 is ANQGSEA. The CDR3 contains 15 residues. As DNA, the CDR3 is TGCAGCGTCACACCGGGCAGGGCGTCCTACAATGAGCAGTTCTTC. This sequence encodes CSVTPGRASYNEQFF.

This rearrangement joins TRBV5-6 to TRBJ2-2; unclear D gene. V lost 0 bases and J 1 base, leaving 7 bases between the germline ends. The CDR3 sequence is 15 residues long. From germline, CDR1 is SGHDT and CDR2 YYEEEE. The CDR3 sequence is CASSLVAGNTGELFF. In DNA, the CDR3 is TGTGCCAGCAGCTTGGTTGCCGGGAACACCGGGGAGCTGTTTTTT.

The chain employs TRBV19 and TRBJ2-1; TRBD1 matches 10 bases. J lost 4 bases, V lost 3 bases, and 9 bases had no gene match. This CDR3 is built from 17 residues. Germline V gene sequence: CDR1 LNHDA, CDR2 SQIVND (reference sequence). As DNA, the CDR3 is TGTGCCAGTAGTATTGGTTTACCGGGACAGGGGTACAATGAGCAGTTCTTC. Translation: CASSIGLPGQGYNEQFF.

The rearrangement links TRBV7-9 to TRBJ1-1, with TRBD1 matching over 9 bases. The CDR3 is 18 residues long. The J segment lost 3 bases and the V segment lost 5 bases, leaving 16 bases of the junction unmatched. The V gene's germline CDR1 is SEHNR and CDR2 FQNEAQ (reference sequence). CDR3 sequence reads: CASSPALGQGKGDTEAFF. The DNA for the CDR3 is TGTGCCAGCAGCCCAGCCCTGGGACAGGGAAAGGGGGACACTGAAGCTTTCTTT.

V is TRBV13 and J is TRBJ2-3; 8 bases align to TRBD2. The V and J ends lost 8 bases and 1 base, in that order; junction bases with no gene match: 8. CDR1 and CDR2 (germline): PRHDT, FYEKMQ (reference sequence). The CDR3 consists of 15 residues. The CDR3 region has the DNA TGTGCCAGCCACTGGCGGGGGGCCGGCACAGATACGCAGTATTTT. This codes for CASHWRGAGTDTQYF. The whole variable domain, filled in from reference TRBV13 and TRBJ2-3, reads AAGVIQSPRHLIKEKRETATLKCYPIPRHDTVYWYQQGPGQDPQFLISFYEKMQSDKGSIPDRFSAQQFSDYHSELNMSSLELGDSALYFCASHWRGAGTDTQYFGPGTRLTVL.

The CDR3 bases are TGTGCCAGCAGCTTAAGCCTAGACCGCACAGATACGCAGTATTTT. Its protein product is CASSLSLDRTDTQYF. The chain uses TRBV7-9 and TRBJ2-3; the D is unclear. Trimming stripped 2 bases from V and 1 base from J, with 10 bases between. Germline CDR1 SEHNR, CDR2 FQNEAQ (reference sequence). The length of the CDR3 is 15 residues.

This chain joins TRBV29-1 and TRBJ2-2; D is unclear. The CDR3 sequence is 15 residues long. V dropped 0 bases and J dropped 5 bases, with 13 bases sitting between them. Germline V lookup: CDR1 SQVTM, CDR2 ANQGSEA. CDR3 in DNA: TGCAGCGTTGAAGATCCCTTGTCGCGGACCGGGGAGCTGTTTTTT. Amino acid sequence: CSVEDPLSRTGELFF.

This clone is medium-sized within its sample. V and J are TRBV25-1 and TRBJ1-6; TRBD1 aligns across 7 bases. V lost 2 bases to trimming and J lost 11 bases; unmatched junction nucleotides: 12. Per germline, CDR1 MGHDK and CDR2 SYGVNS. There are 16 residues in the CDR3. CDR3 residues: CASSERSRGVYAPLHF. The DNA for the CDR3 is TGTGCCAGCAGTGAACGATCCAGGGGGGTTTACGCACCCCTCCACTTT. Full variable domain (missing parts from reference TRBV25-1 and TRBJ1-6): EADIYQTPRYLVIGTGKKITLECSQTMGHDKMYWYQQDPGMELHLIHYSYGVNSTEKGDLSSESTVSRIRTEHFPLTLESARPSHTSQYLCASSERSRGVYAPLHFGNGTRLTVT.

The CDR3 sequence: CAWSPLDSYSNQPQHF. The DNA for the CDR3 is TGTGCCTGGAGTCCCTTGGACAGTTATAGCAATCAGCCCCAGCATTTT. The chain joins TRBV30 to TRBJ1-5, with a weak D call TRBD1 (6 bases). CDR1 and CDR2 from the germline V gene are GTSNPN and SVGIG (reference sequence). The V end lost 2 bases, the J end lost 0 bases, and 14 bases lay between the germline ends. This CDR3 region has 16 residues.

This clone was observed a handful of times. Other DNA sequences within the sample encode an identical CDR3. The rearrangement links TRBV20-1 to TRBJ1-1; 9 bases map to TRBD1. The CDR3 has 13 residues. CDR1 is DFQATT and CDR2 is SNEGSKA in the germline V gene (reference sequence). V trimming: 3 bases; J trimming: 3 bases; junction bases outside the gene matches: 2. Here the CDR3 reads CSASWDRDTEAFF. CDR3 nucleotides: TGCAGTGCTAGTTGGGACAGGGACACTGAAGCTTTCTTT.

The chain is built from TRBV29-1 and TRBJ1-2; no clear D. V was clipped by 4 bases and J by 1 base, with 7 bases between them. Germline V gene lookup returns CDR1 SQVTM and CDR2 ANQGSEA. The CDR3 is 12 residues long. In DNA, the CDR3 is TGCAGCGTTGCCGGAGGTAACTATGGCTACACCTTC. Protein product: CSVAGGNYGYTF. Full variable domain (rest looked up from reference TRBV29-1 and TRBJ1-2): SAVISQKPSRDICQRGTSLTIQCQVDSQVTMMFWYRQQPGQSLTLIATANQGSEATYESGFVIDKFPISRPNLTFSTLTVSNMSPEDSSIYLCSVAGGNYGYTFGSGTRLTVV.